A single sample gave rise to the 31 T cell receptor beta chains below, sequenced in a study of T cells after yellow fever vaccination. TCRdb analysed the 5' RACE reads with MiXCR anew, one entry per CDR3 protein. The data contain 300,000 to 350,000 distinct CDR3 sequences, roughly 4.3% of them singletons. Sequences were derived from PBMCs, sampled 15 days after the yellow fever booster vaccination. The receptors stem from a man aged 18 to 30 who received the YFV17D yellow fever vaccine.

The sample holds many counts of this clonotype. V gene TRBV7-9 combines with J gene TRBJ2-5; no firm D call. Looked up from germline, CDR1 is SEHNR and CDR2 is FQNEAQ (reference sequence). V shed 6 bases and J shed 5 bases, with 10 bases lying between them. This CDR3 region has 12 residues. The CDR3 sequence: CASSQSRETQYF. The CDR3 region has the DNA TGTGCCAGCAGTCAAAGTCGGGAGACCCAGTACTTC.

This clonotype has only a few counts. The chain couples TRBV12-3 or TRBV12-4 to TRBJ2-5, with D tentatively TRBD2 (6 bases). The CDR3 covers 15 residues. Trimming removed 1 base from V and 0 bases from J, with 9 bases in between. CDR3 sequence reads: CASSLGGGNQETQYF. The CDR3 region has the DNA TGTGCCAGCAGTTTAGGTGGGGGGAACCAAGAGACCCAGTACTTC.

This clonotype was seen a few times. The rearrangement links TRBV7-2 to TRBJ1-6; maybe TRBD1 (5 bases). V was shortened by 2 bases and J by 3 bases, with 8 bases between the two germline ends. Per germline, CDR1 SGHTA and CDR2 FQGNSA. The CDR3 consists of 15 residues. The CDR3 region has the DNA TGTGCCAGCAGCTTACAGGGCCTCTATAATTCACCCCTCCACTTT. Its translation: CASSLQGLYNSPLHF.

The rearrangement uses TRBV11-2 and TRBJ2-5; TRBD1 might be the D (6 bases). The CDR3 sequence is 15 residues long. CDR1 and CDR2 (germline): SGHAT, FQNNGV. The germline V and J ends were trimmed by 4 bases and 5 bases, with 17 bases remaining between them. As DNA, the CDR3 is TGTGCCAGCAGCTACGACAGGCGGTCGAAGGAGACCCAGTACTTC. Translated, it gives CASSYDRRSKETQYF. The variable domain in full, with the rest retrieved from reference TRBV11-2 and TRBJ2-5, is EAGVAQSPRYKIIEKRQSVAFWCNPISGHATLYWYQQILGQGPKLLIQFQNNGVVDDSQLPKDRFSAERLKGVDSTLKIQPAKLEDSAVYLCASSYDRRSKETQYFGPGTRLLVL.

This clonotype turned up a few times. V gene TRBV28 combines with J gene TRBJ2-4; 8 nucleotides line up with TRBD1. This CDR3 contains 17 residues. V was pared by 5 bases and J by 1 base, with 10 bases of the junction left unmatched. The germline V gene encodes CDR1 MDHEN and CDR2 SYDVKM. Written as DNA, the CDR3 is TGTGCCAGCAGTAGGACAGGGTTATATCTGGCCAAAAACATTCAGTACTTC. Translated: CASSRTGLYLAKNIQYF.

In this sample, this clonotype turned up a few times. The chain uses TRBV7-9 and TRBJ2-5; D is undetermined. Germline-derived CDR1 and CDR2 are SEHNR and FQNEAQ (reference sequence). With 5 bases removed from V and 5 bases from J, the gap between germline ends came to 9 bases. This CDR3 is 12 amino acids long. The DNA of the CDR3 is TGTGCCAGCAGCCACTTTGGGGAGACCCAGTACTTC. It specifies CASSHFGETQYF.

This clonotype has more than one count but fewer than ten. This rearrangement joins TRBV5-1 to TRBJ2-4; the match to TRBD2 covers 7 bases. The germline gives CDR1 SGHRS, CDR2 YFSETQ. The CDR3 covers 15 residues. Losses at the gene ends were 2 bases for V and 1 base for J; bases not matched to a gene: 3. CDR3 region: CASSFSGGAKNIQYF. DNA of the CDR3: TGCGCCAGCAGCTTTTCCGGGGGGGCCAAAAACATTCAGTACTTC.

This clonotype was picked up many times. V is TRBV11-2 and J is TRBJ2-5; D may be TRBD2 (6 bases). The CDR3 has 13 residues. Looked up from germline, CDR1 is SGHAT and CDR2 is FQNNGV. Trimming stripped 7 bases from V and 0 bases from J, with 9 bases between. The CDR3 DNA follows: TGTGCCAGCAATCTAGCGCACCAAGAGACCCAGTACTTC. Residues: CASNLAHQETQYF.

This clonotype was picked up a small number of times. The chain links TRBV20-1 to TRBJ2-3; 7 bases line up with TRBD1. V gave up 4 bases and J gave up 7 bases; unmatched junction bases: 8. The germline V gene has CDR1 DFQATT and CDR2 SNEGSKA (reference sequence). There are 13 residues in the CDR3. DNA of the CDR3: TGCAGTGCTAAGGACAGGTTTCTTCATACGCAGTATTTT. As protein: CSAKDRFLHTQYF.

The chain recombines TRBV30 with TRBJ2-7; D possibly corresponds to TRBD1 (6 bases). The CDR3 has 15 amino acids. Germline V CDR1 and CDR2: GTSNPN, SVGIG (reference sequence). Trimming shortened V by 5 bases and J by 0 bases, and 17 bases separated the two germline ends. The DNA of the CDR3 is TGTGCCTGGCAAAAGACAGGATTTACCTCCTACGAGCAGTACTTC. Its protein is CAWQKTGFTSYEQYF.

In its sample, this clonotype was seen many times. This chain connects TRBV21-1 to TRBJ2-5. TRBV21-1 constitutes a pseudogene. The CDR3 consists of 14 residues. Here the CDR3 reads CASSKMSQPKTQYF. CDR3 DNA sequence: TGTGCCAGCAGCAAAATGTCTCAGCCGAAGACCCAGTACTTC.

Only a few counts were recorded for this clonotype. The chain has TRBV20-1 and TRBJ2-7; D tentatively fits TRBD1 or TRBD2 (6 bases each). V was trimmed by 4 bases and J by 2 bases, leaving 18 bases between them. Germline V gene data show CDR1 as DFQATT and CDR2 as SNEGSKA (reference sequence). There are 15 residues in the CDR3. CDR3 amino acids: CSANSGGQGTYEQYV. DNA for the CDR3: TGCAGTGCTAACTCTGGAGGGCAGGGGACCTACGAGCAGTACGTC.

This clonotype was detected only a few times. V and J are TRBV5-1 and TRBJ1-6; perhaps TRBD1 as D (6 bases). V was cut by 6 bases and J by 9 bases, with 22 bases left in between. The CDR3 loop spans 16 amino acids. From germline, CDR1 is SGHRS and CDR2 YFSETQ. CDR3 nucleotide sequence: TGCGCCAGCACGATTGGTGGGGACATAACGGCTTCACCCCTCCACTTT. It specifies CASTIGGDITASPLHF.

Ten or more counts support this clonotype. The J gene is TRBJ1-5, the V gene TRBV4-3; no firm D call. The V gene's germline CDR1 is LGHNA and CDR2 YSLEER. This CDR3 has 14 amino acids. V lost 0 bases to trimming and J lost 6 bases, with 9 bases between them. The DNA for the CDR3 is TGCGCCAGCAGCCAAGATAGGACGGCTCAGCCCCAGCATTTT. Translation: CASSQDRTAQPQHF.

The table lists this clonotype with many counts. The chain joins TRBV2 to TRBJ1-6; D remains unclear. In germline, CDR1 is SNHLY, CDR2 FYNNEI. This CDR3 has 12 amino acids. Trimming shortened V by 7 bases and J by 10 bases, and 11 bases separated the two germline ends. CDR3 region: CASTRAGSPLHF. CDR3 coding DNA: TGTGCCAGCACAAGGGCCGGCTCACCCCTCCACTTT.

In its sample, this clonotype was seen many times. The chain has TRBV30 and TRBJ2-7, with no clear D. This CDR3 is built from 12 residues. The V gene's germline CDR1 is GTSNPN and CDR2 SVGIG (reference sequence). Trimming removed 4 bases from V and 7 bases from J, with 14 bases in between. CDR3 sequence: CAWNSIVGEQYF. The CDR3 DNA reads as TGTGCCTGGAACTCCATAGTGGGGGAGCAGTACTTC.

This clonotype was counted at least ten times. J is TRBJ2-7 and V is TRBV9; D is perhaps TRBD1 (5 bases). In germline, CDR1 is SGDLS, CDR2 YYNGEE. The V and J ends lost 7 bases and 0 bases respectively, with 11 bases between them. The CDR3 sequence is 13 residues long. CDR3 DNA sequence: TGTGCCAGCGTAGGGGAAAGCTCCTACGAGCAGTACTTC. Its translation is CASVGESSYEQYF.

This clonotype was recorded a few times. This sequence joins TRBV7-9 and TRBJ1-3; D not resolved. This CDR3 is 16 amino acids long. The V gene's germline CDR1 is SEHNR and CDR2 FQNEAQ (reference sequence). V lost 6 bases and J lost 5, with 20 bases in between. DNA of the CDR3: TGTGCCAGCAGACCTAAGTTTCGGGTAGGACGAAACACCATATATTTT. Its translation is CASRPKFRVGRNTIYF.

This clonotype was detected many times. The rearrangement uses TRBV29-1 and TRBJ2-5, with TRBD2 as a possible D gene (6 bases). The CDR3 is 14 residues long. Germline lookup yields CDR1 SQVTM and CDR2 ANQGSEA. V lost 4 bases and J lost 2, with 14 bases in between. The CDR3 here is CSVVLEGWQETQYF. The CDR3 nucleotides read TGCAGCGTTGTATTGGAGGGTTGGCAAGAGACCCAGTACTTC.

The chain links TRBV7-3 to TRBJ1-1; unclear D gene. The CDR3 is made up of 16 amino acids. The V end was cut by 1 base, the J end by 5 bases, with 17 bases between. CDR1 and CDR2 (germline): SGHTA, FQGTGA. This CDR3 reads CASSLRFTRGGTEAFF. CDR3 coding DNA: TGTGCCAGCAGCTTAAGATTTACAAGAGGAGGGACTGAAGCTTTCTTT.

The table lists this clonotype with many counts. This chain uses TRBV7-6 with TRBJ2-5, with no clear D. Per germline, CDR1 SGHVS and CDR2 FNYEAQ. This CDR3 region has 13 residues. Between the trimmed V and J ends, which lost 1 base and 5 bases, there was a span of 8 bases. This CDR3 is CASSLGPRETQYF. The CDR3 DNA reads TGTGCCAGCAGCTTAGGCCCACGGGAGACCCAGTACTTC.

The chain combines TRBV5-1 with TRBJ2-7, with TRBD2 matching over 7 bases. CDR3 length: 14 residues. The trim removed 0 bases at V and 3 bases at J, leaving 3 bases unmatched. Germline V gene sequence: CDR1 SGHRS, CDR2 YFSETQ. The CDR3 region has the DNA TGCGCCAGCAGCTTGGGACGGGGGGACTACGAGCAGTACGTC. This codes for CASSLGRGDYEQYV.

This clonotype was found many times. This rearrangement joins TRBV7-2 to TRBJ1-3; D gene ambiguous. Germline V gene data show CDR1 as SGHTA and CDR2 as FQGNSA. The V gene lost 2 bases and the J gene lost 0 bases, with 8 bases spanning the gap. This CDR3 has 15 amino acids. As DNA, the CDR3 is TGTGCCAGCAGCTTACCGGGGTTCTCTGGAAACACCATATATTTT. It yields the protein CASSLPGFSGNTIYF. The full variable domain, in which reference TRBV7-2 and TRBJ1-3 provide the parts outside the CDR3, is GAGVSQSPSNKVTEKGKDVELRCDPISGHTALYWYRQSLGQGLEFLIYFQGNSAPDKSGLPSDRFSAERTGGSVSTLTIQRTQQEDSAVYLCASSLPGFSGNTIYFGEGSWLTVV.

This clonotype was counted between two and nine times. The chain carries TRBV24-1 and TRBJ2-3; TRBD1 is a possible D gene (5 bases). Germline CDR1 and CDR2: KGHDR and SFDVKD. The germline V and J ends were trimmed by 3 bases and 3 bases, with 6 bases remaining between them. This CDR3 has 13 amino acids. The CDR3 loop is CATSDGATDTQYF. The CDR3 DNA reads as TGTGCCACCAGTGATGGGGCTACAGATACGCAGTATTTT.

The gene calls are TRBV12-5 and TRBJ2-2, with 10 bases identical to TRBD2. This CDR3 has 18 amino acids. Germline CDR1 is LGHNT and CDR2 is FRNRAP. The trim removed 3 bases at V and 0 bases at J, leaving 7 bases unmatched. The CDR3 region has the DNA TGTGCTAGTGGTTTTAATATAGCGGGGGGCTCGAACACCGGGGAGCTGTTTTTT. This codes for CASGFNIAGGSNTGELFF.

This clonotype was seen ten or more times. The chain couples TRBV9 to TRBJ1-2; a possible D gene is TRBD1 (5 bases). The germline V and J ends were trimmed by 5 bases and 3 bases, with 14 bases remaining between them. Per germline, CDR1 SGDLS and CDR2 YYNGEE. The CDR3 totals 14 residues. The CDR3 DNA reads TGTGCCAGCAGACGGGACGGACTCTACTATGGCTACACCTTC. Translated: CASRRDGLYYGYTF.

The chain uses TRBV18 and TRBJ1-3; the match to TRBD1 covers 7 bases. The CDR3 is 19 residues long. J lost 0 bases, V lost 2 bases, and 13 bases had no gene match. The germline gives CDR1 KGHSH, CDR2 LQKENI. This CDR3 is CASSPIAPGQAHSGNTIYF. As DNA, the CDR3 is TGTGCCAGCTCACCAATCGCCCCCGGACAGGCCCACTCTGGAAACACCATATATTTT.

The V call is TRBV20-1, the J call TRBJ2-3, with 8 nucleotides matching TRBD2. The CDR3 loop spans 19 amino acids. CDR1 and CDR2 from the germline V gene are DFQATT and SNEGSKA (reference sequence). Losses at the gene ends were 0 bases for V and 0 bases for J; bases not matched to a gene: 14. This chain's CDR3 is CSARDLASGGETSTDTQYF. The CDR3, as DNA: TGCAGTGCTAGAGATCTGGCGAGCGGGGGAGAGACTAGCACAGATACGCAGTATTTT.

This clonotype turned up a few times. J is TRBJ2-1 and V is TRBV5-1; no reliable D call. The CDR3 loop spans 14 amino acids. V lost 1 base and J lost 6, with 11 bases in between. Germline V CDR1 and CDR2: SGHRS, YFSETQ. The DNA for the CDR3 is TGCGCCAGCAGCTTGACATCGGCCTTCAATGAGCAGTTCTTC. Amino acids: CASSLTSAFNEQFF.

The chain recombines TRBV6-5 with TRBJ1-2; 9 bases are a match to TRBD1. There are 16 residues in the CDR3. Losses at the gene ends were 2 bases for V and 3 bases for J; bases not matched to a gene: 7. Per the germline V gene, CDR1 is MNHEY and CDR2 is SVGAGI. The DNA of the CDR3 is TGTGCCAGCAGTTACGGAACAGGGGGCGAGGACTATGGCTACACCTTC. Its translation is CASSYGTGGEDYGYTF.

At least ten counts were recorded for this clonotype. This CDR3 reads CASSHSGPGPSPLHF. The CDR3 DNA sequence: TGTGCCAGCAGCCATTCGGGTCCAGGACCTTCACCCCTCCACTTT. The genes are TRBV4-2 and TRBJ1-6; no reliable D call. Deletions cut 3 bases from V and 9 bases from J, with 15 bases between. The germline V gene has CDR1 LGHNA and CDR2 YNFKEQ. This CDR3 spans 15 amino acids.